What follows are 7 T cell receptor beta chains derived from one specimen sequenced in a study of OX40 agonist ivuxolimab in advanced cancers. Sequencing used immunoSEQ multiplex PCR; TCRdb keeps in-frame clones, though not all of them. The profile shows about 73,000 clones, 85% to 90% of them singletons. Sequenced here: CD4+ or CD8+ T cells sorted from blood, sampled in a trial of the OX40 agonist ivuxolimab. Receptors were obtained from an adult with an advanced solid tumor such as melanoma, head and neck, liver or kidney cancer.

The rearrangement links TRBV27 to TRBJ1-5, with D perhaps matching TRBD1 (6 bases). Germline V gives CDR1 MNHEY, CDR2 SMNVEV (reference sequence). V was clipped by 4 bases and J by 1 base, with 11 bases between them. This CDR3 comprises 15 residues. The CDR3 coding sequence is TGTGCCAGCAGTTCGAACAGGGAAAGCAATCAGCCCCAGCATTTT. Translating it yields CASSSNRESNQPQHF.

This clone occurred once. The rearrangement joins TRBV14 to TRBJ1-3; D ambiguous. Between the trimmed V and J ends, which lost 1 base and 0 bases, there was a span of 7 bases. Germline CDR1 reads SGHDN; CDR2 reads FVKESK. This CDR3 spans 15 amino acids. CDR3 amino acids: CASSQVRSSGNTIYF. The DNA of the CDR3 is TGTGCCAGCAGCCAAGTCCGGAGCTCTGGAAACACCATATATTTT.

The chain's CDR3 is CASSPGSDQPQHF. The CDR3 DNA sequence: TGTGCCAGCTCACCGGGCTCCGATCAGCCCCAGCATTTT. This chain uses TRBV18 with TRBJ1-5; D is unresolved. Trimming took off 3 bases at V and 5 bases at J, with 8 bases between the two ends. The CDR3 is made up of 13 amino acids. Looked up from germline, CDR1 is KGHSH and CDR2 is LQKENI.

This clone was picked up a small number of times. The chain recombines TRBV5-8 with TRBJ2-7; tentative D call: TRBD1 (5 bases). V lost 2 bases and J 0 bases, leaving 9 bases between the germline ends. The germline CDR1 and CDR2 sequences are SGHTS and YDEGEE. The CDR3 contains 14 residues. The CDR3 protein is CASSLGADSYEQYF. The CDR3 nucleotides are TGTGCCAGCAGCTTAGGGGCGGACTCCTACGAGCAGTACTTC.

J is TRBJ2-3 and V is TRBV7-3, with TRBD2 identical over 7 bases. With 5 bases clipped from V and 4 bases from J, the junction kept 9 bases outside the gene matches. The CDR3 totals 15 residues. Germline V gives CDR1 SGHTA, CDR2 FQGTGA. The CDR3 here is CASSIGTGGADTQYF. CDR3 bases: TGTGCCAGCAGCATCGGGACGGGGGGAGCAGATACGCAGTATTTT.

This clone was detected only once. The V and J genes are TRBV27 and TRBJ2-1; weak D call: TRBD1 (5 bases). Between the trimmed V and J ends, which lost 2 bases and 3 bases, there was a span of 11 bases. CDR1 and CDR2 from the germline V gene are MNHEY and SMNVEV (reference sequence). The length of the CDR3 is 15 residues. DNA of the CDR3: TGTGCCAGCAGTTTAAGGTGGGGCGGCTACAATGAGCAGTTCTTC. Translation: CASSLRWGGYNEQFF.

This clone was counted a few times. The chain links TRBV9 to TRBJ2-3; D gene unclear. The CDR3 length is 14 residues. The germline V and J ends were trimmed by 3 bases and 0 bases, with 8 bases remaining between them. The germline gives CDR1 SGDLS, CDR2 YYNGEE. DNA of the CDR3: TGTGCCAGCAGCGGACCACAGAGCACAGATACGCAGTATTTT. It translates to CASSGPQSTDTQYF. Supplemented by reference TRBV9 and TRBJ2-3, the full variable domain reads DSGVTQTPKHLITATGQRVTLRCSPRSGDLSVYWYQQSLDQGLQFLIQYYNGEERAKGNILERFSAQQFPDLHSELNLSSLELGDSALYFCASSGPQSTDTQYFGPGTRLTVL.